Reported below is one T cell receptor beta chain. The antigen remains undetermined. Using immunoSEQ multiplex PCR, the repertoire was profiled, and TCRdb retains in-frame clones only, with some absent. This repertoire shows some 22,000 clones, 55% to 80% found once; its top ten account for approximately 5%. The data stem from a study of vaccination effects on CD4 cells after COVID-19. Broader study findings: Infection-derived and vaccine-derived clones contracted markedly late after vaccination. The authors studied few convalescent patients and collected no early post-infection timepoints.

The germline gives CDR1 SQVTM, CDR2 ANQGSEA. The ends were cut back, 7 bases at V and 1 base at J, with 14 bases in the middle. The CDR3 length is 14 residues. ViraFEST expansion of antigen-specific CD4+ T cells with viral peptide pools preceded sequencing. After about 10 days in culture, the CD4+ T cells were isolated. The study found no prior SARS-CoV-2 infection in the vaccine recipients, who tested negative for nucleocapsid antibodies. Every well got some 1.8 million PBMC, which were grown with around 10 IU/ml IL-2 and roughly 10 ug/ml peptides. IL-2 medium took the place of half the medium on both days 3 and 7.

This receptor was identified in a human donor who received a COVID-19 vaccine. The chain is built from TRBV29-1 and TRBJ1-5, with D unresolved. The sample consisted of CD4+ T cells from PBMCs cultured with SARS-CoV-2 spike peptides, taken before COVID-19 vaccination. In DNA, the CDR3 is TGCAGCGCTAAACTGGGTGGGAGCAATCAGCCCCAGCATTTT. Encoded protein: CSAKLGGSNQPQHF.